Listed below are T cell receptor beta chains from one sample, sequenced in a study of control samples from healthy donors and cancer patients. Using immunoSEQ multiplex PCR, the repertoire was profiled, and TCRdb retains in-frame clones only, with some absent. The data hold approximately 150,000 clones, with nearly 96% observed a single time. Sequenced material: blood. These receptors were taken from a woman aged 25 to 39 in good health. Each CDR3 is given with its conserved first and last residue. Each record gives: J gene, D gene, V gene, clone size, CDR3 protein, CDR3 DNA. A D gene is named only where the DNA matches it firmly. Clone size is stated in some rows and not others, as once, few, many or a class when expanded.

TRBJ1-5,TRBD1,TRBV19,.,CASSIRQGRNQPQHF,TGTGCCAGTAGTATCCGACAGGGGCGGAATCAGCCCCAGCATTTT
TRBJ1-5,.,TRBV28,.,CASSAARRPQHF,TGTGCCAGCAGTGCCGCCCGCCGGCCCCAGCATTTT
TRBJ1-2,.,TRBV5-4,.,CASSFGAGRYGYTF,TGTGCCAGCAGCTTTGGGGCAGGGAGATATGGCTACACCTTC
TRBJ2-3,.,TRBV15,.,CATSRDLQIGTDTQYF,TGTGCCACCAGCAGAGATTTGCAGATAGGCACAGATACGCAGTATTTT
TRBJ2-7,.,TRBV19,.,CASSIAAGPYEQYF,TGTGCCAGTAGTATAGCGGCAGGACCCTACGAGCAGTACTTC
TRBJ1-1,TRBD1,TRBV7-9,.,CASSPDRGNTEAFF,TGTGCCAGCAGCCCGGACAGGGGTAATACTGAAGCTTTCTTT
TRBJ1-6,.,TRBV25-1,.,CASSERQSSPLHF,TGTGCCAGCAGTGAAAGACAGAGCTCGCCCCTCCACTTT
TRBJ2-5,TRBD1,TRBV7-7,.,CACPGTGLETQYF,TGTGCTTGTCCAGGGACAGGGCTAGAGACCCAGTACTTC
TRBJ1-6,.,TRBV11-2,.,CASSLDLATGYNSPLHF,TGTGCCAGCAGCTTAGATCTGGCGACAGGATATAATTCACCCCTCCACTTT
TRBJ1-1,.,TRBV19,.,CASSMWNTEAFF,TGTGCCAGTAGTATGTGGAACACTGAAGCTTTCTTT
TRBJ1-3,.,TRBV28,.,CASSLGDPRGGNTIYF,TGTGCCAGCAGTTTGGGCGATCCAAGGGGAGGAAACACCATATATTTT
TRBJ1-6,TRBD1,TRBV4-1,.,CASSQVEGAYSPLHF,TGCGCCAGCAGCCAAGTGGAGGGGGCGTATTCACCCCTCCACTTT
TRBJ1-2,.,TRBV2,.,CASTDTPTGGYTF,TGTGCCAGCACCGACACCCCGACTGGTGGCTACACCTTC
TRBJ2-1,.,TRBV9,.,CASSALEVEQFF,TGTGCCAGCAGCGCCCTTGAGGTTGAGCAGTTCTTC
TRBJ2-2,.,TRBV28,.,CASSFPGRLGTTNTGELFF,TGTGCCAGCAGTTTCCCGGGACGGCTGGGGACAACGAACACCGGGGAGCTGTTTTTT
TRBJ1-1,.,TRBV7-9,.,CASSEIVDRHEAFF,TGTGCCAGCAGCGAAATCGTGGACCGGCATGAAGCTTTCTTT
TRBJ2-5,.,TRBV6-5,.,CAGGGGSVLETQYF,TGTGCCGGGGGAGGGGGGTCAGTTCTGGAGACCCAGTACTTC
TRBJ2-4,.,TRBV3-1/TRBV3-2,.,CASSQTGDGGQRYF,TGTGCCAGCAGCCAGACAGGAGACGGGGGACAACGGTACTTC
TRBJ1-4,.,TRBV18,.,CASSPPTGEGNEKLFF,TGTGCCAGCTCACCACCGACGGGTGAGGGTAATGAAAAACTGTTTTTT
TRBJ2-5,TRBD2,TRBV4-2,once,CASSHPTSPRETQYF,TGTGCCAGCAGCCACCCGACTAGCCCCAGGGAGACCCAGTACTTC
TRBJ2-7,.,TRBV29-1,once,CSVGQQLSYEQYF,TGCAGCGTTGGACAGCAGTTATCCTACGAGCAGTACTTC
TRBJ1-2,.,TRBV5-4,.,CASSARTELYGYTF,TGTGCCAGCAGCGCACGGACGGAGCTCTATGGCTACACCTTC
TRBJ2-5,.,TRBV5-1,once,CASSLRGSDIDRETQYF,TGCGCCAGCAGCCTGAGGGGCTCGGACATAGATAGGGAGACCCAGTACTTC
TRBJ2-2,.,TRBV14,.,CASSQYQGMRGELFF,TGTGCCAGCAGCCAATACCAGGGTATGAGAGGGGAGCTGTTTTTT
TRBJ2-2,.,TRBV9,.,CASSVALTGELFF,TGTGCCAGCAGCGTAGCCCTTACCGGGGAGCTGTTTTTT
TRBJ1-1,.,TRBV12-3/TRBV12-4,.,CASSLTGAEAFF,TGTGCCAGCAGTTTAACAGGCGCTGAAGCTTTCTTT
TRBJ1-3,.,TRBV7-6,.,CASSLGQGFGNTIYF,TGTGCCAGCAGCTTGGGGCAGGGTTTCGGAAACACCATATATTTT
TRBJ1-1,.,TRBV3-1/TRBV3-2,once,CASTRGTMNTEAFF,TGTGCCAGCACCCGAGGTACGATGAACACTGAAGCTTTCTTT
TRBJ2-7,.,TRBV5-6,.,CASALGGPYEQYF,TGTGCCAGCGCTCTGGGGGGCCCCTACGAGCAGTACTTC
TRBJ2-1,.,TRBV10-1,.,CASLPPGVGSYNEQFF,TGCGCCAGCCTGCCTCCTGGGGTGGGCTCCTACAATGAGCAGTTCTTC
TRBJ2-7,TRBD1,TRBV3-1/TRBV3-2,.,CASSQGGQGRNYEQYF,TGTGCCAGCAGCCAAGGCGGACAGGGGCGAAACTACGAGCAGTACTTC
TRBJ2-5,.,TRBV4-1,once,CASSPRRGGETQYF,TGCGCCAGCAGCCCCCGGCGGGGTGGAGAGACCCAGTACTTC
TRBJ2-1,TRBD2,TRBV24-1,.,CATSEVAGRNEQFF,TGTGCCACCAGTGAGGTAGCGGGACGAAATGAGCAGTTCTTC
TRBJ2-6,.,TRBV28,.,CASSLVRGGSGANVLTF,TGTGCCAGCAGCCTGGTGCGGGGAGGCTCTGGGGCCAACGTCCTGACTTTC
TRBJ2-7,TRBD2,TRBV3-1/TRBV3-2,.,CASSPLPGGPYEQYF,TGTGCCAGCAGCCCTCTCCCGGGGGGGCCCTACGAGCAGTACTTC